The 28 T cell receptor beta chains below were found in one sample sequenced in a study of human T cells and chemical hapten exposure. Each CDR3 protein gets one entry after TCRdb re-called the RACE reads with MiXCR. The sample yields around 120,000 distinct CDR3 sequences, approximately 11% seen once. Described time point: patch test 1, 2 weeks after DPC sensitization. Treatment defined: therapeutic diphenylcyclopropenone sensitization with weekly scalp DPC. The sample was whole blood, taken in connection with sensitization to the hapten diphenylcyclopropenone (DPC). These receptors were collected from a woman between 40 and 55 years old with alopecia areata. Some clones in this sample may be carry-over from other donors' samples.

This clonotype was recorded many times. Here the CDR3 DNA reads TGTGCCAGCAGCTGGAAAGAAGGACTCCCCCTGGAGCAGTACTTC. Translated: CASSWKEGLPLEQYF. The chain employs TRBV2 and TRBJ2-7, with D maybe TRBD2 (5 bases). Trimming took 6 bases from V and 7 from J, leaving 22 bases between them. Germline V gene sequence: CDR1 SNHLY, CDR2 FYNNEI. The CDR3 runs 15 residues.

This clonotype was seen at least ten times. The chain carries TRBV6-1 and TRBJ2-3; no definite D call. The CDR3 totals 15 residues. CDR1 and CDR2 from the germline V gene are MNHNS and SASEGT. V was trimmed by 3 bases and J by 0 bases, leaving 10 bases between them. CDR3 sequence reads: CASSEVRKSTDTQYF. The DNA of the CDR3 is TGTGCCAGCAGTGAGGTCAGGAAAAGCACAGATACGCAGTATTTT.

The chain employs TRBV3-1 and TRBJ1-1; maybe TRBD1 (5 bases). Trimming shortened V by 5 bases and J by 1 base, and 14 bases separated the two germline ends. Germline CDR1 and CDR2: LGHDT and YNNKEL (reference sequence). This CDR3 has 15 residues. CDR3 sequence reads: CASSDTGTSNTEAFF. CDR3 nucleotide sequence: TGTGCCAGCAGCGATACCGGGACGTCGAACACTGAAGCTTTCTTT.

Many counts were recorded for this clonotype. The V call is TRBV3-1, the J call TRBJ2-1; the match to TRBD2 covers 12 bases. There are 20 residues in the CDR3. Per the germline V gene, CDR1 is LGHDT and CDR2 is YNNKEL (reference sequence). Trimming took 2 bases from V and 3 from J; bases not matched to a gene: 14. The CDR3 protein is CASSQRLAGGQPTLYNEQFF. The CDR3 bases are TGTGCCAGCAGCCAACGGCTAGCGGGAGGGCAACCTACGCTCTACAATGAGCAGTTCTTC.

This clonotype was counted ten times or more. The CDR3 DNA reads TGTGCCAGCAGTTCCCGACAGGGGGCGGGCAATGAGCAGTTCTTC. Its translation is CASSSRQGAGNEQFF. The chain employs TRBV6-5 and TRBJ2-1; 10 bases are a match to TRBD1. After removal of 4 bases from V and 6 bases from J, the junction contained 6 bases not matched to a gene. CDR3 length: 15 amino acids. The germline V gene encodes CDR1 MNHEY and CDR2 SVGAGI.

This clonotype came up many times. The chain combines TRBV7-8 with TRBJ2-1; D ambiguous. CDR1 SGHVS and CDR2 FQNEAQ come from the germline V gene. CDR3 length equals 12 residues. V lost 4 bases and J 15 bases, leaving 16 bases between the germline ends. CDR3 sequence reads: CASSSPVRYAFF. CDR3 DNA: TGTGCCAGCAGCTCCCCTGTGAGGTACGCGTTCTTC.

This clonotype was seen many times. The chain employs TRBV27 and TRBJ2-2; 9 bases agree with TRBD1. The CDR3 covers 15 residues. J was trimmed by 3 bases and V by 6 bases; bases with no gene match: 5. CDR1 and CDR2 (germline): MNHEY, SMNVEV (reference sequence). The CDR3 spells CASSQTGGYTGELFF. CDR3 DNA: TGTGCCAGCAGCCAAACAGGGGGCTACACCGGGGAGCTGTTTTTT.

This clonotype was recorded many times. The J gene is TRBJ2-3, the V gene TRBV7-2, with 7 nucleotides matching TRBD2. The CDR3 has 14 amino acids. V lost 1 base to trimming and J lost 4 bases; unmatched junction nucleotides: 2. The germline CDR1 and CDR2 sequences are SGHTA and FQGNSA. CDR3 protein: CASSLGGSPDTQYF. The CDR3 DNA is TGTGCCAGCAGCTTAGGCGGGAGTCCAGATACGCAGTATTTT.

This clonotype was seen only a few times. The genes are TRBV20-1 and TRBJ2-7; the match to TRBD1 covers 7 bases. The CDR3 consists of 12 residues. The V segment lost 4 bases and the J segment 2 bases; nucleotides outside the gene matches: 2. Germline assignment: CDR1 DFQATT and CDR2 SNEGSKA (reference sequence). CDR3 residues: CSATGGAYEQYF. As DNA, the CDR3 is TGCAGTGCTACAGGGGGAGCCTACGAGCAGTACTTC.

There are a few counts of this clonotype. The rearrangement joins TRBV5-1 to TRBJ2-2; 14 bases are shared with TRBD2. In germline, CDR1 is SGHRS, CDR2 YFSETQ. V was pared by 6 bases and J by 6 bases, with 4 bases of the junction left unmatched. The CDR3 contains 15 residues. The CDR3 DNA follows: TGCGCCAGCATGGGACTAGCGGGAGCTCCCGGGGAGCTGTTTTTT. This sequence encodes CASMGLAGAPGELFF.

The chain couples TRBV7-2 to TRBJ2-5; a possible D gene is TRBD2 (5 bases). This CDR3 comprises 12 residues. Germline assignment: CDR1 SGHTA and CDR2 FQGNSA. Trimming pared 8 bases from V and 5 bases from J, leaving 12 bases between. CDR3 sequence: CASRLPGETQYF. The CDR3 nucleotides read TGTGCCAGCCGCCTCCCGGGGGAGACCCAGTACTTC. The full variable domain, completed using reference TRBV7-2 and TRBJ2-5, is GAGVSQSPSNKVTEKGKDVELRCDPISGHTALYWYRQSLGQGLEFLIYFQGNSAPDKSGLPSDRFSAERTGGSVSTLTIQRTQQEDSAVYLCASRLPGETQYFGPGTRLLVL.

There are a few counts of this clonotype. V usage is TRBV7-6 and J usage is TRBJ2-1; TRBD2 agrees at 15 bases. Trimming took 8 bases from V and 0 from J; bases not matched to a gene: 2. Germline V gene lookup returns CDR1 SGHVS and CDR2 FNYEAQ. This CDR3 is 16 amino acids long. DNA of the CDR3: TGTGCCAGCGGGACTAGCGGGAGGAGCTCCTACAATGAGCAGTTCTTC. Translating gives CASGTSGRSSYNEQFF.

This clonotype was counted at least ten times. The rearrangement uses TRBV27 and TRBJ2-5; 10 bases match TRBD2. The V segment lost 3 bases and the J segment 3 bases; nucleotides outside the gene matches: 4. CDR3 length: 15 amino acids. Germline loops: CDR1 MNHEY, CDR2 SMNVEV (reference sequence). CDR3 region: CASSLRLAGEETQYF. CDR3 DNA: TGTGCCAGCAGTTTGAGGCTAGCGGGAGAAGAGACCCAGTACTTC.

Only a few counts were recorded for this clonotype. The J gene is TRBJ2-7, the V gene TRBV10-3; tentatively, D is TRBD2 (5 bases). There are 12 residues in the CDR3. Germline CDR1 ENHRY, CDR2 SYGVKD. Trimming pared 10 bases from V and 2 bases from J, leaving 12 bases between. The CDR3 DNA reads TGTGCCAACGCTGAGGGCGCCTACGAGCAGTACTTC. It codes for CANAEGAYEQYF.

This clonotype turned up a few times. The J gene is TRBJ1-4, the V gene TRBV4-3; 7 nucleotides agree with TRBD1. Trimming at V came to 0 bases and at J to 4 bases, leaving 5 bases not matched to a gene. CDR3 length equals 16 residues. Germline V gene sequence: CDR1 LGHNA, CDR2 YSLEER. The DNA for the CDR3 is TGCGCCAGCAGCCAAGATCAAGCAGGGGGTAATGAAAAACTGTTTTTT. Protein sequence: CASSQDQAGGNEKLFF.

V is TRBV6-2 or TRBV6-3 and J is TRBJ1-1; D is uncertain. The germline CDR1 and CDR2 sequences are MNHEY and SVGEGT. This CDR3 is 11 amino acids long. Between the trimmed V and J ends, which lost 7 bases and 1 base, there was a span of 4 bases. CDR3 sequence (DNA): TGTGCCAGCACGCAGAACACTGAAGCTTTCTTT. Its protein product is CASTQNTEAFF.

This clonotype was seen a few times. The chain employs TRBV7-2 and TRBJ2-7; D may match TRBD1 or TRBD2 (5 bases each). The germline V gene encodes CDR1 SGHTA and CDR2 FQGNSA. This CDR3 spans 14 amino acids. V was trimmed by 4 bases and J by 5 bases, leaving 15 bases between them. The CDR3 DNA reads TGTGCCAGCAGCTACCGGGACGCCGGTAACGAGCAGTACTTC. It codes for CASSYRDAGNEQYF.

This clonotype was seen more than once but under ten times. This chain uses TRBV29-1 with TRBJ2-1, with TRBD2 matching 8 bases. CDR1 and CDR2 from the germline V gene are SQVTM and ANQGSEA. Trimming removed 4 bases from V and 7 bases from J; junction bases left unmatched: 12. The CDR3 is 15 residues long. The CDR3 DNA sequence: TGCAGCGTTGGGAGGATGAGCGGGAGAGATAATGAGCAGTTCTTC. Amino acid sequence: CSVGRMSGRDNEQFF.

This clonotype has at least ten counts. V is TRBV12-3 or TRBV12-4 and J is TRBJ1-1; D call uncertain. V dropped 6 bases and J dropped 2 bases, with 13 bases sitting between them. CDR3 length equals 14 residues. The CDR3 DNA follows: TGTGCCAGCAGACTACAGTACTCCAACACTGAAGCTTTCTTT. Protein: CASRLQYSNTEAFF.

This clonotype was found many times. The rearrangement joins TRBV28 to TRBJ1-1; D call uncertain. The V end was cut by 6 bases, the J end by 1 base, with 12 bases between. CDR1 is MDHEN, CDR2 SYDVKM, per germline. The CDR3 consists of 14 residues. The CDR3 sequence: CASSLRPGNTEAFF. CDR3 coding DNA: TGTGCCAGCAGCCTTAGGCCAGGGAACACTGAAGCTTTCTTT.

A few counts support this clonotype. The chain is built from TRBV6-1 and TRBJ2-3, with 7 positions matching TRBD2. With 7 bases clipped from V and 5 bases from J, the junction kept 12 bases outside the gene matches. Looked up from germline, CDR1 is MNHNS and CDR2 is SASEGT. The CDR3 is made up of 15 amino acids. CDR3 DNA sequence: TGTGCCAGCACCCTCGGTGCGGGAGCGGTAGATACGCAGTATTTT. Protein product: CASTLGAGAVDTQYF.

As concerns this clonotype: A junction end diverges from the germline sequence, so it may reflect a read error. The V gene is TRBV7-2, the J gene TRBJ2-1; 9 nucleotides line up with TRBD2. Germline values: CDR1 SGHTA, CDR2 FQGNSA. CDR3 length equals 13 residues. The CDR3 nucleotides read TGTGCCAGCAGCTTAGTCATAGCGGGGGACGAAAACTTC. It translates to CASSLVIAGDENF.

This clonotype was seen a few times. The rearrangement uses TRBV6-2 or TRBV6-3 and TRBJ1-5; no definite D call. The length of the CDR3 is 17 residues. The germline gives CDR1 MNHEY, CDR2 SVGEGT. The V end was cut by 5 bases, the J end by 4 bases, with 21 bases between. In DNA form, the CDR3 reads TGTGCCAGCAGTACCCCTTTTGGGGATTACCTTAATCAGCCCCAGCATTTT. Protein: CASSTPFGDYLNQPQHF.

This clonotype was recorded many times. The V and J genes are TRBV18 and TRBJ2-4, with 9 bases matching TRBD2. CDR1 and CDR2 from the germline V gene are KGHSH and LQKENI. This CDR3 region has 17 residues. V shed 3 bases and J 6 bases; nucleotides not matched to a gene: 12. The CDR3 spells CASSPMGAGGFRNIQYF. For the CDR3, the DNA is TGTGCCAGCTCACCTATGGGAGCGGGGGGATTCAGAAACATTCAGTACTTC.

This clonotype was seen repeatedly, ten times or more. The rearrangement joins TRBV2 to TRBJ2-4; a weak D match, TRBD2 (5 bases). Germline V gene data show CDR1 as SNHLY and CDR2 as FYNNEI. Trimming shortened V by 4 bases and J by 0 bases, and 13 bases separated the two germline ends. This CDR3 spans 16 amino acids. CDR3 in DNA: TGTGCCAGCAGTGTGGGCGGGTCATTAGCCAAAAACATTCAGTACTTC. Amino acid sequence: CASSVGGSLAKNIQYF.

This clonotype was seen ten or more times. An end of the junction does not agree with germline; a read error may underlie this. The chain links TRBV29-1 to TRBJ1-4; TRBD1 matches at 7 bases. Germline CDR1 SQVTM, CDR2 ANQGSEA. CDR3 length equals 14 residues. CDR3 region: CSVASRGAGEKLFF. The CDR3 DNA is TGCAGCGTCGCCTCCAGGGGGGCGGGTGAAAAACTGTTTTTC.

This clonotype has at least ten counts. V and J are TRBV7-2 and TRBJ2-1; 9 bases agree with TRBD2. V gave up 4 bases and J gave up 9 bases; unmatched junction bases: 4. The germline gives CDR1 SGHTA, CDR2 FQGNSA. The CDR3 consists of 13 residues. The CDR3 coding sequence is TGTGCCAGCAGCTCGCGGACTAGCGCTGAGCAGTTCTTC. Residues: CASSSRTSAEQFF.

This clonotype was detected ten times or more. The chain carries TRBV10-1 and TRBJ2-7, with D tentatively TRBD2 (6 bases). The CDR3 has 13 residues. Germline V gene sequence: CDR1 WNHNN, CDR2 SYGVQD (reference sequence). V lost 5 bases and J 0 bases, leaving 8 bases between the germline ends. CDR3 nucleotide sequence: TGCGCCAGCAGTACCGGGAGCTCCTACGAGCAGTACTTC. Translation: CASSTGSSYEQYF.